A single sample gave rise to the 8 T cell receptor beta chains below, sequenced in a study of T-cell reconstitution after alpha-beta-depleted transplantation in children. Preparation of the TCRbeta library used unique molecular identifiers. TCRdb re-called the PCR reads through MiXCR, storing one row per CDR3 protein. In the table there are about 210,000 distinct CDR3 sequences, around a sixth of which are singletons. The specimen was PBMCs, mostly from graft donor cells, collected 360 days after TCRalphabeta/CD19-depleted stem cell transplant. Receptors originate from a male patient between 2 and 10 years old who had a stem cell transplant for acute lymphoblastic leukemia, so the T cells may come from the graft donor.

The genes are TRBV7-2 and TRBJ1-1; possible D gene TRBD1, 5 bases. The germline V gene encodes CDR1 SGHTA and CDR2 FQGNSA. V was trimmed by 5 bases and J by 5 bases, leaving 12 bases between them. The CDR3 is made up of 13 amino acids. The chain's CDR3 is CASSPWGDTEAFF. The DNA for the CDR3 is TGTGCCAGCAGCCCATGGGGGGATACTGAAGCTTTCTTT.

This clonotype occurred a few times. The chain couples TRBV4-2 to TRBJ1-1, with D possibly being TRBD1 (6 bases). Germline V lookup: CDR1 LGHNA, CDR2 YNFKEQ. The CDR3 has 12 residues. V gave up 7 bases and J gave up 7 bases, with 13 bases separating them. The CDR3 DNA reads as TGTGCCAGCACCCAGGGGAGAGGTGAAGCTTTCTTT. This sequence encodes CASTQGRGEAFF.

The table lists this clonotype with a few counts. The chain is built from TRBV12-3 or TRBV12-4 and TRBJ1-5; TRBD1 is a possible D gene (6 bases). The CDR3 is 14 amino acids. The V end was cut by 6 bases, the J end by 1 base, with 10 bases between. The CDR3 region is CASSTTGSNQPQHF. CDR3 sequence (DNA): TGTGCCAGCAGCACAACAGGGAGCAATCAGCCCCAGCATTTT.

The V gene is TRBV20-1, the J gene TRBJ2-7; possible D gene TRBD2, 5 bases. V was trimmed by 1 base and J by 1 base, leaving 11 bases between them. The CDR3 loop spans 14 amino acids. The germline V gene has CDR1 DFQATT and CDR2 SNEGSKA (reference sequence). The DNA for the CDR3 is TGCAGTGCTAGAGTGTACGGGGTTTCCTACGAGCAGTACTTC. It translates to CSARVYGVSYEQYF.

This CDR3 is CASSSPWTVALNEQFF. The DNA of the CDR3 is TGTGCCAGCAGTTCCCCGTGGACAGTGGCACTCAATGAGCAGTTCTTC. V is TRBV6-2 or TRBV6-3 and J is TRBJ2-1; the D gene is possibly TRBD1 (6 bases). Germline CDR1 is MNHEY and CDR2 is SVGEGT. This CDR3 region has 16 residues. V was pared by 4 bases and J by 6 bases, with 19 bases between.

J is TRBJ2-2 and V is TRBV11-2; weak D call: TRBD1 (5 bases). The CDR3 is 16 residues long. Germline V gives CDR1 SGHAT, CDR2 FQNNGV. Trimming removed 1 base at V and 5 bases at J, with 14 bases between. CDR3 region: CASSLGLPGQTGELFF. For the CDR3, the DNA is TGTGCCAGCAGCTTAGGACTCCCAGGGCAGACCGGGGAGCTGTTTTTT.

The V and J genes are TRBV5-6 and TRBJ2-4; 10 bases line up with TRBD2. The trim removed 2 bases at V and 6 bases at J, leaving 5 bases unmatched. From germline, CDR1 is SGHDT and CDR2 YYEEEE. The CDR3 has 15 amino acids. DNA for the CDR3: TGTGCCAGCAGCTTTTTCCAGCGGGGGGGAAACATTCAGTACTTC. It translates to CASSFFQRGGNIQYF.

This clonotype has only a few counts. This sequence joins TRBV12-3 or TRBV12-4 and TRBJ2-2; D unresolved. The ends were cut back, 6 bases at V and 4 bases at J, with 12 bases in the middle. This CDR3 contains 14 residues. The CDR3 loop reads CASSPDGFTGELFF. In DNA, the CDR3 is TGTGCCAGCAGCCCTGACGGGTTCACCGGGGAGCTGTTTTTT.